Below are 10 T cell receptor beta chains sequenced from a single sample in a study of blood T cell repertoires in COVID-19. Measured with immunoSEQ multiplex PCR; TCRdb has only the in-frame clones, and not every one. The table includes roughly 200,000 clones, 65% to 85% detected once. The specimen was peripheral blood. The receptors shown here come from a man in his forties with active or convalescent COVID-19.

The chain joins TRBV5-4 to TRBJ1-4; tentatively, D is TRBD1 (6 bases). V was cut by 4 bases and J by 5 bases, with 15 bases left in between. The CDR3 is 15 residues long. CDR1 SGHNT and CDR2 YYREEE come from the germline V gene (reference sequence). The CDR3 loop reads CASSQATGTNEKLFF. The CDR3 bases are TGTGCCAGCAGCCAAGCGACAGGCACCAATGAAAAACTGTTTTTT. Full variable domain (outside the CDR3, taken from reference TRBV5-4 and TRBJ1-4): ETGVTQSPTHLIKTRGQQVTLRCSSQSGHNTVSWYQQALGQGPQFIFQYYREEENGRGNFPPRFSGLQFPNYSSELNVNALELDDSALYLCASSQATGTNEKLFFGSGTQLSVL.

V usage is TRBV5-5 and J usage is TRBJ1-2, with D perhaps matching TRBD1 (6 bases). The CDR3 length is 15 residues. V lost 1 base to trimming and J lost 5 bases, with 15 bases between them. The germline V gene has CDR1 SGHKS and CDR2 YYEKEE (reference sequence). CDR3 sequence reads: CASSLQRGAEYGYTF. In DNA, the CDR3 is TGTGCCAGCAGCTTGCAGCGGGGGGCGGAATATGGCTACACCTTC.

The chain combines TRBV19 with TRBJ2-3, with TRBD2 identical over 13 bases. This CDR3 has 17 amino acids. Unmatched junction bases numbered 11, after V lost 7 bases and J lost 4 bases. The germline V gene encodes CDR1 LNHDA and CDR2 SQIVND (reference sequence). The CDR3 spells CASTEGLAGPSPDTQYF. In DNA form, the CDR3 reads TGTGCCAGTACCGAGGGACTAGCGGGGCCCTCGCCAGATACGCAGTATTTT.

This chain links TRBV4-2 with TRBJ1-5; 11 bases line up with TRBD1. Trimming cost V 2 bases and J 4 bases; bases outside gene matches: 4. CDR3 length: 16 amino acids. Germline CDR1 is LGHNA and CDR2 is YNFKEQ. As DNA, the CDR3 is TGTGCCAGCAGCCAAACTGGGACAGGGGGTAATCAGCCCCAGCATTTT. Amino acid sequence: CASSQTGTGGNQPQHF.

The gene calls are TRBV29-1 and TRBJ2-2, with 10 bases lining up with TRBD1. There are 14 residues in the CDR3. V lost 5 bases and J lost 5; bases outside the gene matches: 5. Germline V gives CDR1 SQVTM, CDR2 ANQGSEA. CDR3 amino acids: CSVRTGGFTGELFF. For the CDR3, the DNA is TGCAGCGTTAGGACAGGGGGTTTTACCGGGGAGCTGTTTTTT.

The chain links TRBV7-2 to TRBJ2-2, with 9 bases lining up with TRBD1. The germline V gene encodes CDR1 SGHTA and CDR2 FQGNSA. J lost 2 bases, V lost 6 bases, and 16 bases had no gene match. The CDR3 contains 19 residues. CDR3 amino acids: CASRSRWSGQGSNTGELFF. DNA for the CDR3: TGTGCCAGCAGATCCCGTTGGTCGGGACAGGGTTCCAACACCGGGGAGCTGTTTTTT.

This clone has just a few counts. V and J are TRBV28 and TRBJ1-4; D may be TRBD1 (6 bases). V lost 5 bases and J 3 bases, leaving 10 bases between the germline ends. CDR1 is MDHEN and CDR2 is SYDVKM in the germline V gene. The CDR3 runs 14 residues. The CDR3 reads CASSKGGSNEKLFF. CDR3 sequence (DNA): TGTGCCAGCAGTAAAGGGGGTTCTAATGAAAAACTGTTTTTT.

The gene calls are TRBV6-5 and TRBJ1-2; 8 bases fit TRBD1. Germline assignment: CDR1 MNHEY and CDR2 SVGAGI. V lost 10 bases, J lost 3 bases, and 7 bases stayed unmatched. There are 13 residues in the CDR3. CDR3 residues: CATTGGLDYGYTF. The CDR3 DNA follows: TGTGCCACAACAGGGGGGTTAGACTATGGCTACACCTTC.

CDR3 sequence: CASSIVSGGADTQYF. CDR3 coding DNA: TGTGCCAGCAGCATCGTTAGCGGGGGGGCAGATACGCAGTATTTT. The chain combines TRBV7-6 with TRBJ2-3; 11 bases line up with TRBD2. The CDR3 has 15 amino acids. Unmatched junction bases numbered 5, after V lost 5 bases and J lost 4 bases. Per germline, CDR1 SGHVS and CDR2 FNYEAQ.

The chain links TRBV12-5 to TRBJ1-1, with D perhaps TRBD1 (6 bases). Between the trimmed V and J ends, which lost 5 bases and 7 bases, there was a span of 23 bases. The CDR3 loop spans 16 amino acids. Germline values: CDR1 LGHNT, CDR2 FRNRAP. The CDR3 region is CASGLHWGHGVVEAFF. CDR3 nucleotide sequence: TGTGCTAGTGGTCTGCATTGGGGACATGGGGTAGTTGAAGCTTTCTTT.